The clone carrying this TCR beta chain has only a few counts. Clones were read by immunoSEQ multiplex PCR, and TCRdb kept only the in-frame ones, dropping some. Of around 97,000 clones listed, approximately 88% are singletons. The sample is drawn from a study of T cell responses to AZD1222 COVID-19 vaccine. Trimming stripped 11 bases from V and 1 base from J, with 15 bases between. The CDR3 loop spans 14 amino acids. The germline gives CDR1 MDHEN, CDR2 SYDVKM. V usage is TRBV28 and J usage is TRBJ1-5; no firm D call. This sample comprised peripheral blood, obtained on day 0 of AZD1222 vaccination. This TCR came from an adult in good health. The CDR3 region is CAVRGPGSNQPQHF. CDR3 sequence (DNA): TGTGCCGTTCGCGGTCCGGGGAGCAATCAGCCCCAGCATTTT. Full variable domain (rest looked up from reference TRBV28 and TRBJ1-5): DVKVTQSSRYLVKRTGEKVFLECVQDMDHENMFWYRQDPGLGLRLIYFSYDVKMKEKGDIPEGYSVSREKKERFSLILESASTNQTSMYLCAVRGPGSNQPQHFGDGTRLSIL.